The rows below give T cell receptor beta chains drawn from one sample of a study of cytomegalovirus exposure and HLA in healthy donors. Only in-frame clones appear in the TCRdb table, and some are missing; sequencing was by immunoSEQ multiplex PCR. The sample contains 80,000 to 130,000 clones, 75% to 85% of which appear only once. The sample was PBMCs. These receptors all stem from a woman aged 18-30 years in good health and CMV-seronegative. Each CDR3 is given with its conserved first and last residue.

CDR3 protein: CASSGSGLGEQYF; J gene: TRBJ2-7; V gene: TRBV7-3
CDR3 protein: CASSLRGAGLTDTQYF; J gene: TRBJ2-3; V gene: TRBV28
CDR3 protein: CASRGGGRTGELFF; J gene: TRBJ2-2; V gene: TRBV28
CDR3 protein: CAWSASGNYEQYF; J gene: NA; V gene: TRBV30
CDR3 protein: CASSTLPRGTEAFF; J gene: TRBJ1-1; V gene: TRBV19
CDR3 protein: CAWTRQGGTGELFF; J gene: TRBJ2-2; V gene: TRBV30
CDR3 protein: CASSSDSPYEQYF; J gene: TRBJ2-7; V gene: TRBV6-1
CDR3 protein: CASSFGRGSSPLHF; J gene: TRBJ1-6; V gene: TRBV5-1
CDR3 protein: CASSGQSRGYNTEAFF; J gene: TRBJ1-1; V gene: TRBV28
CDR3 protein: CAILSDRGGTEAFF; J gene: TRBJ1-1; V gene: TRBV10-3
CDR3 protein: CARPLGLLSKNIQYF; J gene: TRBJ2-4; V gene: TRBV6-5
CDR3 protein: CASSDRTGVGNEQFF; J gene: TRBJ2-1; V gene: TRBV6-1
CDR3 protein: CASSQGGRRRGLDTQYF; J gene: TRBJ2-3; V gene: TRBV4-3
CDR3 protein: CSSSFPDRDTEAFF; J gene: TRBJ1-1; V gene: TRBV7-9
CDR3 protein: CASSPIQGGGYIGTDTQYF; J gene: TRBJ2-3; V gene: TRBV7-7